Listed below are T cell receptor beta chains from one sample, sequenced in a study of shared clonotypes between healthy human individuals. Profiling relied on immunoSEQ multiplex PCR, and the TCRdb table lists in-frame clones only, not all of them. Here the sample spans 550,000 to 600,000 clones, around 81% being singletons. The specimen was PBMCs. Receptor source: a middle-aged woman in good health. Some clones in this sample may be carry-over from other donors' samples. Both conserved end residues are trimmed from each CDR3.

v_gene: TRBV2; CDR3aa: ASRQGANTGELF
v_gene: TRBV6-1; CDR3aa: DSAQGAKTQY
v_gene: TRBV4-1; CDR3aa: ASSQGHNQPQH
v_gene: TRBV7-8; CDR3aa: ASSLVQGNTQY
v_gene: TRBV28; CDR3aa: ASSGAGFVVMETQY
v_gene: TRBV4-2; CDR3aa: ASSPAQAYEQY
v_gene: TRBV6-1; CDR3aa: ASMRDPLAYEQY
v_gene: TRBV6-5; CDR3aa: ASSYVAGNHGYT
v_gene: TRBV18; CDR3aa: ASSPRTENTEAF
v_gene: TRBV2; CDR3aa: ASSEVLAGASGELF
v_gene: TRBV2; CDR3aa: ASSINSNQPQH
v_gene: TRBV29-1; CDR3aa: SVEEGLGTF
v_gene: TRBV10-1; CDR3aa: ASSPSGLPGTPGYTDTQY
v_gene: TRBV30; CDR3aa: AWSQQGSGNTIY
v_gene: TRBV19; CDR3aa: ASSPASGGYNEQF
v_gene: TRBV5-1; CDR3aa: ASSYSGEGYEQY
v_gene: TRBV7-9; CDR3aa: ASSSLQGHEQF
v_gene: TRBV5-1; CDR3aa: ASSPLAAGGADGYT
v_gene: TRBV10-3; CDR3aa: AISESEKEQF
v_gene: TRBV15; CDR3aa: ATSRGTGTSLN
v_gene: TRBV5-1; CDR3aa: ASSLMPYSGANVLT
v_gene: TRBV18; CDR3aa: ASSPPSRGTPGELF
v_gene: TRBV11-2; CDR3aa: ASSLVSGGLNYGYT
v_gene: TRBV28; CDR3aa: ASSSYSNQPQH
v_gene: TRBV18; CDR3aa: ASSPGQGGTDTQY
v_gene: TRBV7-2; CDR3aa: ASSRTSGRETQY